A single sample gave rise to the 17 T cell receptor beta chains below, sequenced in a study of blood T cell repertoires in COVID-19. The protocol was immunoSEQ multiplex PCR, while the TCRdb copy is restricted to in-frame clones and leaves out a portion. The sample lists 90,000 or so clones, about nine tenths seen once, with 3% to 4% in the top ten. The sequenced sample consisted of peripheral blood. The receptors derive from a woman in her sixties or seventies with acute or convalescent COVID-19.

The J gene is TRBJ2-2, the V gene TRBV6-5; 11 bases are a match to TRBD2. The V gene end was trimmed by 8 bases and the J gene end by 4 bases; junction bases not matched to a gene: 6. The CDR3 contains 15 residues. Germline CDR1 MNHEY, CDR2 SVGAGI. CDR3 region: CASPPGTSGTGELFF. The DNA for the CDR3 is TGTGCCAGCCCTCCGGGGACTAGCGGCACCGGGGAGCTGTTTTTT.

The CDR3 is CASSIRDRGNQPQHF. The CDR3 region has the DNA TGTGCCAGTAGTATCCGGGACAGGGGCAATCAGCCCCAGCATTTT. The chain is built from TRBV19 and TRBJ1-5, with 9 bases lining up with TRBD1. The V gene end was trimmed by 3 bases and the J gene end by 2 bases; junction bases not matched to a gene: 2. CDR1 is LNHDA and CDR2 is SQIVND in the germline V gene (reference sequence). The length of the CDR3 is 15 residues. Full variable domain (rest looked up from reference TRBV19 and TRBJ1-5): DGGITQSPKYLFRKEGQNVTLSCEQNLNHDAMYWYRQDPGQGLRLIYYSQIVNDFQKGDIAEGYSVSREKKESFPLTVTSAQKNPTAFYLCASSIRDRGNQPQHFGDGTRLSIL.

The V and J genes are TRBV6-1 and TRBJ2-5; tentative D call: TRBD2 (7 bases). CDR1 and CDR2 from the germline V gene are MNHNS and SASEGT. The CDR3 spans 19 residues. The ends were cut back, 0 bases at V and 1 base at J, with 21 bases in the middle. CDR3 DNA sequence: TGTGCCAGCAGTGAAGCAGCTGGGGGCTGGGGAGGGAGCCAAGAGACCCAGTACTTC. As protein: CASSEAAGGWGGSQETQYF.

CDR3 in DNA: TGTGCCAGCAGTTTATCGGGGCTTAGCAATCAGCCCCAGCATTTT. Protein: CASSLSGLSNQPQHF. This rearrangement joins TRBV27 to TRBJ1-5, with D possibly being TRBD1 (5 bases). CDR1 is MNHEY, CDR2 SMNVEV, per germline (reference sequence). The CDR3 loop spans 15 amino acids. Trimming shortened V by 0 bases and J by 0 bases, and 6 bases separated the two germline ends.

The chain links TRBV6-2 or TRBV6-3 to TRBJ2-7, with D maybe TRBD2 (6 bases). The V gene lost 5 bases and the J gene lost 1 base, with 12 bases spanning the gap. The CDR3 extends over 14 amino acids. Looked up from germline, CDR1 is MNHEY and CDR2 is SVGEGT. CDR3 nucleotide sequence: TGTGCCAGCAGTCGGAGCGGGTCTTCCTACGAGCAGTACTTC. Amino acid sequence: CASSRSGSSYEQYF.

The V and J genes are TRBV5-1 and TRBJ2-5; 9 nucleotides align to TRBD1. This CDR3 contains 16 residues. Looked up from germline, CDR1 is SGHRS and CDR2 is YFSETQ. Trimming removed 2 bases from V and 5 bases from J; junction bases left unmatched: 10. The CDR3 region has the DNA TGCGCCAGCAGCTTTGGGGACAGGGACAGCATGGAGACCCAGTACTTC. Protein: CASSFGDRDSMETQYF.

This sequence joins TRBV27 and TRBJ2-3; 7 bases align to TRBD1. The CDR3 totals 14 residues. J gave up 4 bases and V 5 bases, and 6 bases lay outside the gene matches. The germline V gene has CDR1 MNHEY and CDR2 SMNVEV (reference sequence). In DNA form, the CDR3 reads TGTGCCAGCAGTCTGTACAGGGGCGCAGATACGCAGTATTTT. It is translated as CASSLYRGADTQYF.

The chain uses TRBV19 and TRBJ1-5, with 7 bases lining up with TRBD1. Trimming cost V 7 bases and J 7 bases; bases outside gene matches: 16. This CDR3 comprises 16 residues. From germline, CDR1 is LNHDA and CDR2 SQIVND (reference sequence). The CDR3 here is CASTPTGSFLGQPQHF. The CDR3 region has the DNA TGTGCCAGTACCCCGACAGGGAGCTTCTTGGGACAGCCCCAGCATTTT.

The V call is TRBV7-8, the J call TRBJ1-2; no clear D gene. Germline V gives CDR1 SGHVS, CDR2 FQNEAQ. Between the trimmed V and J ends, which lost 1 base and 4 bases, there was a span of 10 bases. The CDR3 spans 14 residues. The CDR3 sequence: CASSLGPEGYGYTF. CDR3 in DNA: TGTGCCAGCAGCTTAGGTCCCGAGGGCTATGGCTACACCTTC.

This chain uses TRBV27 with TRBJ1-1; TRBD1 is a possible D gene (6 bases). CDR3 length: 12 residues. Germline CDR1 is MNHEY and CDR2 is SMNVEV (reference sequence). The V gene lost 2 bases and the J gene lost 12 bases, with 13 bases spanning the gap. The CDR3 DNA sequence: TGTGCCAGCAGTTTAAGGGGACATCTTACTTTCTTT. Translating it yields CASSLRGHLTFF.

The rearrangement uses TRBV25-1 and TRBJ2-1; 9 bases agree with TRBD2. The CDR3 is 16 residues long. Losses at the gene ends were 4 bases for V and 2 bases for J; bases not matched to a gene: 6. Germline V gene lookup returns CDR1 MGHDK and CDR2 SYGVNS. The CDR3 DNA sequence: TGTGCCAGCAGTGTTGGCGGGGGGGCCCCCTACAATGAGCAGTTCTTC. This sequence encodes CASSVGGGAPYNEQFF.

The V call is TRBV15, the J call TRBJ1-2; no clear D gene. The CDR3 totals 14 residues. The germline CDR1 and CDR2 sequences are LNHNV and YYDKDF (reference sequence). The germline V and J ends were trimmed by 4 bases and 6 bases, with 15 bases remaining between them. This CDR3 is CATSIHRYSDGYTF. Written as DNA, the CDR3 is TGTGCCACCAGCATCCATAGATATTCGGATGGCTACACCTTC.

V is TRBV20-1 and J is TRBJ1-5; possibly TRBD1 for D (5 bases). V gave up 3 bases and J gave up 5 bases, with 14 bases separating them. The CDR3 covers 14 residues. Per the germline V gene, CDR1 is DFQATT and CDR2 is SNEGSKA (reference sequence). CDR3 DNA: TGCAGTGCTAGTGACCGTCAGGGTGATCAGCCCCAGCATTTT. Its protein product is CSASDRQGDQPQHF.

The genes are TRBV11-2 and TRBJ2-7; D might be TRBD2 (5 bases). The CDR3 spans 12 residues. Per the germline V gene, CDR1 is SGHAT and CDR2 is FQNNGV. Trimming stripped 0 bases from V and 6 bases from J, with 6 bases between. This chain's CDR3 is CASSLDRGEQYV. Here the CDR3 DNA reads TGTGCCAGCAGCTTAGATCGGGGCGAGCAGTACGTC.

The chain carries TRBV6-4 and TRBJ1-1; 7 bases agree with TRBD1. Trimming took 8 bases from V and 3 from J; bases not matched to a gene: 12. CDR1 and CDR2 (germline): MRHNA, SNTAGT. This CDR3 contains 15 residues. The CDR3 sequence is CASPVRTGEHTEAFF. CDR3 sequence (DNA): TGTGCCAGCCCTGTTCGGACAGGCGAACACACTGAAGCTTTCTTT.

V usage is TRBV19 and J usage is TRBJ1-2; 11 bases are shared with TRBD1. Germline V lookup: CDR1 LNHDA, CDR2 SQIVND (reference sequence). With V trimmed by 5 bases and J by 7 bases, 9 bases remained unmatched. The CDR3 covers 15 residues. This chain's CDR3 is CASSPRTGGLFGYTF. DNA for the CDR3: TGTGCCAGTAGTCCCCGGACAGGGGGCCTCTTTGGCTACACCTTC.

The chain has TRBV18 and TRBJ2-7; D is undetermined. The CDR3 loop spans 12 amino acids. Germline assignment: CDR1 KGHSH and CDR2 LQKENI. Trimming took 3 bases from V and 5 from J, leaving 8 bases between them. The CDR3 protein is CASSPYRDEQYF. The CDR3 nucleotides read TGTGCCAGCTCACCTTACCGGGACGAGCAGTACTTC.